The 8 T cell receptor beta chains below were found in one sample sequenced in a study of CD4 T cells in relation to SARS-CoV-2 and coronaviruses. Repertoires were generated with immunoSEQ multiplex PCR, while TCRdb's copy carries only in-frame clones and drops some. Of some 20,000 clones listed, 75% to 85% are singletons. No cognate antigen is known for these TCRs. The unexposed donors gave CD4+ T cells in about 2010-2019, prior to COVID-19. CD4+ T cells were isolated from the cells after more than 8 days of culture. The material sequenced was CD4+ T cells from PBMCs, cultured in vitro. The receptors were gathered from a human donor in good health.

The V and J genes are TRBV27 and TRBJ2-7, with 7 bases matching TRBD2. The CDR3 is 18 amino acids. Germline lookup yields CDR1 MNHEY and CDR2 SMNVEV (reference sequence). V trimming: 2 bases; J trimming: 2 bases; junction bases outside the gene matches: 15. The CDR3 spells CASSLPLRGRGNPYEQYF. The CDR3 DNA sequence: TGTGCCAGCAGTTTACCGTTGCGGGGGAGAGGAAATCCCTACGAGCAGTACTTC.

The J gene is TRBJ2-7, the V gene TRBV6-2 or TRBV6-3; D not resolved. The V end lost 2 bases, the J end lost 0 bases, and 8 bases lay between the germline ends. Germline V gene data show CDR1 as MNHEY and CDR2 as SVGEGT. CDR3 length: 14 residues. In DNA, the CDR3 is TGTGCCAGCAGTTACACAGACGACTCCTACGAGCAGTACTTC. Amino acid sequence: CASSYTDDSYEQYF.

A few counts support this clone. CDR3 in amino acids: CASSQDLRGGYEQYF. Here the CDR3 DNA reads TGTGCCAGCAGCCAAGATCTCAGGGGAGGCTACGAGCAGTACTTC. The chain employs TRBV4-2 and TRBJ2-7; D is possibly TRBD1 or TRBD2 (6 bases each). V was pared by 0 bases and J by 3 bases, with 12 bases between. The CDR3 loop spans 15 amino acids. The germline V gene encodes CDR1 LGHNA and CDR2 YNFKEQ.

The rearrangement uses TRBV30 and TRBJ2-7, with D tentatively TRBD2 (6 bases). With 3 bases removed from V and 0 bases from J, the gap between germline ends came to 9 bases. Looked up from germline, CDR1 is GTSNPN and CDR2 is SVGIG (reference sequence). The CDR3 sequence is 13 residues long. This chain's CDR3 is CAWRLAASYEQYF. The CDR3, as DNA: TGTGCCTGGAGACTAGCAGCCTCCTACGAGCAGTACTTC.

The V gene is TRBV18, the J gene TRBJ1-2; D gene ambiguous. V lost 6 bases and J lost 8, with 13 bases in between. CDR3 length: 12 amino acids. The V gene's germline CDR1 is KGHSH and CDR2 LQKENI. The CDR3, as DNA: TGTGCCAGCTCGCCCCAACCTGAAGGCTACACCTTC. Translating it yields CASSPQPEGYTF.

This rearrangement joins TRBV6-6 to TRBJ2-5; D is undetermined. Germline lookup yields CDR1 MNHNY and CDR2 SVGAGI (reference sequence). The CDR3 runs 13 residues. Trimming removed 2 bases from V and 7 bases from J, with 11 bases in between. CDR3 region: CASSYEAPGTQYF. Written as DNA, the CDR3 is TGTGCCAGCAGTTACGAGGCCCCAGGGACCCAGTACTTC.

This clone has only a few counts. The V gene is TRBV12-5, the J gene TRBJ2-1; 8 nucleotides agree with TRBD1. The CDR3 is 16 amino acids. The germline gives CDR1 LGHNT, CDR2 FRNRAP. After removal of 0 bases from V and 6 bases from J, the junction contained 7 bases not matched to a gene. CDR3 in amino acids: CASGLVQGVGFNEQFF. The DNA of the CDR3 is TGTGCTAGTGGTTTGGTACAGGGGGTAGGATTCAATGAGCAGTTCTTC.

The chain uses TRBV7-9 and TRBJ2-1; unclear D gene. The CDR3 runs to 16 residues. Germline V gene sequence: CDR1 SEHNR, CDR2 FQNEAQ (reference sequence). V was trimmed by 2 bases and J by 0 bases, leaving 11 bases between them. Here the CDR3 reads CASSLRTASSYNEQFF. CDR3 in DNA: TGTGCCAGCAGCTTACGGACGGCTAGCTCCTACAATGAGCAGTTCTTC.